This section outlines one T cell receptor beta chain sequence together with its context. Germline lookup yields CDR1 SNHLY and CDR2 FYNNEI. CDR3 size: 13 residues. V lost 3 bases to trimming and J lost 6 bases, with 8 bases between them. This sample is drawn from a study of T cell changes during pregnancy in multiple sclerosis. TCRdb keeps only in-frame clones here, not all; method: immunoSEQ multiplex PCR. The sample has approximately 41,000 clones; 90% are singletons. V and J are TRBV2 and TRBJ2-2; a weak D match, TRBD2 (6 bases). The sequence was obtained from a female donor with multiple sclerosis, enrolled in a pregnancy study. The sequencing here drew on CD4+ T cells from peripheral blood mononuclear cells, taken in the second trimester of pregnancy. The CDR3 loop reads CASSDTGAGELFF. CDR3 nucleotides: TGTGCCAGCAGTGATACGGGGGCCGGGGAGCTGTTTTTT.